One sample yielded the 9 T cell receptor beta chains listed below, sequenced in a study of human T cells and chemical hapten exposure. TCRdb fed the RACE reads into MiXCR, producing one record per CDR3 protein. The sample holds 60,000 to 90,000 distinct CDR3 sequences, roughly 7.9% seen once. Time point: healthy volunteer bleed at 6 weeks. The study extracted total RNA from unfractionated whole blood. The source material was whole blood. The receptors originated from a female donor in good health. Some clones in this sample may be carry-over from other donors' samples.

This clonotype occurred a few times. The chain has TRBV20-1 and TRBJ2-5; a possible D gene is TRBD1 (5 bases). V was shortened by 6 bases and J by 0 bases, with 11 bases between the two germline ends. The germline V gene has CDR1 DFQATT and CDR2 SNEGSKA (reference sequence). The CDR3 spans 13 residues. CDR3 loop: CSAPDTYQETQYF. The CDR3 DNA is TGCAGTGCGCCGGACACCTACCAAGAGACCCAGTACTTC.

Ten or more counts support this clonotype. The chain employs TRBV12-3 or TRBV12-4 and TRBJ2-3; D not resolved. The CDR3 extends over 16 amino acids. V lost 0 bases, J lost 2 bases, and 12 bases lay in between. CDR3 DNA sequence: TGTGCCAGCAGTTTAGCGAAATCCAGATACACAGATACGCAGTATTTT. It translates to CASSLAKSRYTDTQYF.

This clonotype has at least ten counts. The chain employs TRBV20-1 and TRBJ2-7; a possible D gene is TRBD2 (6 bases). Trimming took off 6 bases at V and 6 bases at J, with 21 bases between the two ends. This CDR3 is 14 amino acids long. CDR1 is DFQATT and CDR2 is SNEGSKA in the germline V gene (reference sequence). The CDR3 here is CSAREDSARTEQYF. The CDR3 DNA sequence: TGCAGTGCGAGGGAGGACTCCGCCCGGACCGAGCAGTACTTC.

This clonotype was seen a handful of times. The chain is built from TRBV5-1 and TRBJ2-7, with TRBD1 identical over 11 bases. J gave up 4 bases and V 6 bases, and 6 bases lay outside the gene matches. The germline gives CDR1 SGHRS, CDR2 YFSETQ. This CDR3 spans 14 amino acids. The CDR3 sequence: CASNSGTGGYEQYF. As DNA, the CDR3 is TGCGCCAGCAATTCCGGGACAGGGGGTTACGAGCAGTACTTC.

This clonotype was found many times. The chain links TRBV5-6 to TRBJ1-1, with D unresolved. The germline gives CDR1 SGHDT, CDR2 YYEEEE. The CDR3 sequence is 13 residues long. V lost 5 bases, J lost 0 bases, and 8 bases lay in between. The CDR3: CASSSGMNTEAFF. The CDR3 nucleotides read TGTGCCAGCAGTTCGGGTATGAACACTGAAGCTTTCTTT.

The V and J genes are TRBV6-1 and TRBJ1-2; no reliable D call. From germline, CDR1 is MNHNS and CDR2 SASEGT. V lost 4 bases and J 8 bases, leaving 11 bases between the germline ends. CDR3 size: 12 residues. CDR3 region: CASSGSGGGYTF. DNA for the CDR3: TGTGCCAGCAGTGGCTCAGGCGGCGGCTACACCTTC.

This clonotype was counted at least ten times. This chain uses TRBV20-1 with TRBJ1-1; D call uncertain. V lost 0 bases to trimming and J lost 0 bases, with 8 bases between them. The CDR3 totals 14 residues. From germline, CDR1 is DFQATT and CDR2 SNEGSKA (reference sequence). The CDR3 sequence is CSARDEGMNTEAFF. CDR3 bases: TGCAGTGCTAGAGACGAGGGAATGAACACTGAAGCTTTCTTT.

The genes are TRBV20-1 and TRBJ1-1; D call uncertain. The CDR3 is made up of 13 amino acids. The germline V and J ends were trimmed by 1 base and 5 bases, with 11 bases remaining between them. CDR1 and CDR2 from the germline V gene are DFQATT and SNEGSKA (reference sequence). CDR3 residues: CSARVRVWTEAFF. Written as DNA, the CDR3 is TGCAGTGCTAGAGTTCGGGTTTGGACTGAAGCTTTCTTT.

This clonotype has at least ten counts. The chain joins TRBV12-3 or TRBV12-4 to TRBJ1-1; D gene unclear. V was trimmed by 5 bases and J by 5 bases, leaving 18 bases between them. The CDR3 totals 15 residues. For the CDR3, the DNA is TGTGCCAGCAGTCTGCCACCGGCGGGAGGGACTGAAGCTTTCTTT. This sequence encodes CASSLPPAGGTEAFF.